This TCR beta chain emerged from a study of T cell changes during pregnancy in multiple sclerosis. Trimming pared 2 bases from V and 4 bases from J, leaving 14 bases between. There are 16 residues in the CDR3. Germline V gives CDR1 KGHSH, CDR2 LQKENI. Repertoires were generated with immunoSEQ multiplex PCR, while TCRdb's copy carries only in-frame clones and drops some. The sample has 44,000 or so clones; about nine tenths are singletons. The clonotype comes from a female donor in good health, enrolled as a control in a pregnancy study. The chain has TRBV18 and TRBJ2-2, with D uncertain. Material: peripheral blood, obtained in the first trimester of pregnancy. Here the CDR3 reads CASSPTPSVGTGELFF. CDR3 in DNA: TGTGCCAGCTCACCAACCCCCAGCGTGGGCACCGGGGAGCTGTTTTTT.